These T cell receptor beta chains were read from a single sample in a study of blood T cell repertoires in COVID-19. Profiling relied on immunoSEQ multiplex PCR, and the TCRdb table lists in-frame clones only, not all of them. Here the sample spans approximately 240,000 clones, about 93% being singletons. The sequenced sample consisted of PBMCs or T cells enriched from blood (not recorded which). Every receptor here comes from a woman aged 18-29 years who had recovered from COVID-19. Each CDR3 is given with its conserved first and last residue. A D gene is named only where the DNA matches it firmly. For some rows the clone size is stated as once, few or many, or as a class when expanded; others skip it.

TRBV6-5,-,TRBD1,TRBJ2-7,TGTGCCAGCAGGGGGACAGGGATCCGCGAGCAGTACTTC,CASRGTGIREQYF
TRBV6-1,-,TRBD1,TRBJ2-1,TGTGCCAGCAGTGAAGACAGGGGCACCTACAATGAGCAGTTCTTC,CASSEDRGTYNEQFF
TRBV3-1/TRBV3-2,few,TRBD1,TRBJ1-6,TGTGCCAGCAGCCCGCGACAGGGAGGCTCACCCCTCCACTTT,CASSPRQGGSPLHF
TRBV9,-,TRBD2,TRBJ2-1,TGTGCCAGCAGCTCCCGACTAGCGGGGGACCCCAATGAGCAGTTCTTC,CASSSRLAGDPNEQFF
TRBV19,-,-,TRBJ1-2,TGTGCCAGTAGTATTAAGGGGCTCCCTAACTATGGCTACACCTTC,CASSIKGLPNYGYTF
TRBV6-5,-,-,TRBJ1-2,TGTGCCAGCAGCAGGGGAGCCAGGGTCTATGGCTACACCTTC,CASSRGARVYGYTF
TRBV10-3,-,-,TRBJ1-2,TGTGCCATCAGTGCGGGGGAATCCTATGGCTACACCTTC,CAISAGESYGYTF
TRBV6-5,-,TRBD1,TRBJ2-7,TGTGCCAGCAGGATTGGGACAGGAGGCTACGAGCAGTACTTC,CASRIGTGGYEQYF
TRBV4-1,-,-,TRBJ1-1,TGCGCCAGCAGCCAACTCGAACAGGGCGGGACTGAAGCTTTCTTT,CASSQLEQGGTEAFF
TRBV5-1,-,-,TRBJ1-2,TGCGCCAGCAGCCCCGCGGGTGCTAACTATGGCTACACCTTC,CASSPAGANYGYTF
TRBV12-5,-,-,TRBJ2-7,TGTGCTAGTGGTTTAACGGCCTACGAGCAGTACTTC,CASGLTAYEQYF
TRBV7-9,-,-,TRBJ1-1,TGTGCCAGCACCTGGGGAGGGGCCACTGAAGCTTTCTTT,CASTWGGATEAFF
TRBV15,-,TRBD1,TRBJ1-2,TGTGCCACCAGCATAGAAGGACAGGGCTATGGCTACACCTTC,CATSIEGQGYGYTF
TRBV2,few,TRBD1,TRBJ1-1,TGTGCCTCTCGACAGGGGTGGGGAGCTTTCTTT,CASRQGWGAFF
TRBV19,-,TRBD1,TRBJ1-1,TGTGCCAGTAGTATGGGACAGGGGAACACTGAAGCTTTCTTT,CASSMGQGNTEAFF
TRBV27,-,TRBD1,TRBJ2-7,TGTGCCAGCAGTCCCCGGGACAGCTCCTACGAGCAGTACTTC,CASSPRDSSYEQYF
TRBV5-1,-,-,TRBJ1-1,TGCGCCAGCAGCTATGGCAGGAACACTGAAGCTTTCTTT,CASSYGRNTEAFF
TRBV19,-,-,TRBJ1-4,TGTGCCAGTAGTCCCCAGGGCTTATTCAATGAAAAACTGTTTTTT,CASSPQGLFNEKLFF
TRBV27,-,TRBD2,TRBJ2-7,TGTGCCAGAGTTGTACTGGGGACTAGCGGGCCTCCATCCTACGAGCAGTACTTC,CARVVLGTSGPPSYEQYF
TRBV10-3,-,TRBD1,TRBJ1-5,TGTGCCATCAGTAAGGGACAGCTTAATCAGCCCCAGCATTTT,CAISKGQLNQPQHF
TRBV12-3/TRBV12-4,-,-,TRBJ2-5,TGTGCCAGCAGTTTCAGGGGTAAGGAGACCCAGTACTTC,CASSFRGKETQYF
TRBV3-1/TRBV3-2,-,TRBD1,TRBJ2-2,TGTGCCAGCAGCCAGACGACAGGGGGCGAGAACACCGGGGAGCTGTTTTTT,CASSQTTGGENTGELFF
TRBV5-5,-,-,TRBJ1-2,TGTGCCAGCAGCTTTGGAGGGTCGGGCTACACCTTC,CASSFGGSGYTF
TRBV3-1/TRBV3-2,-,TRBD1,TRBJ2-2,TGTGCCAGCAGGTCCGGGACAGGGAGAACCGGGGAGCTGTTTTTT,CASRSGTGRTGELFF
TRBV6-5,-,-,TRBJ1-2,TGTGCCAGCAGTTCCCCGGGATATTATGGCTACACCTTC,CASSSPGYYGYTF
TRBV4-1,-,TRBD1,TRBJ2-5,TGCGCCAGCAGCCAAGGGACAGGGAAAGAGACCCAGTACTTC,CASSQGTGKETQYF
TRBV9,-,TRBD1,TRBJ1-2,TGTGCCAGCAGCGAGCCCCTGCAGGGGGGCGCGAATGGCTACACCTTC,CASSEPLQGGANGYTF
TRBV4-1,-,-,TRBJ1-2,TGCGCCAGCAGCCAAGAAAGCGGGCGGGCTAACTATGGCTACACCTTC,CASSQESGRANYGYTF
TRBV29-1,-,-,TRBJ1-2,TGCAGCGTTGAGGGGCGTTATGGCTACACCTTC,CSVEGRYGYTF
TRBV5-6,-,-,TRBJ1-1,TGTGCCAGCAGCTTGGGGGCGGGTCGGAGCACTGAAGCTTTCTTT,CASSLGAGRSTEAFF
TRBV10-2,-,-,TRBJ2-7,TGCGCCAGCAGGCGGGATTACGAGCAGTACTTC,CASRRDYEQYF
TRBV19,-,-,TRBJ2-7,TGTGCCAGTAGTACCAAACCAGGGGAGCAGTACTTC,CASSTKPGEQYF
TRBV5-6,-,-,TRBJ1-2,TGTGCCAGCAGCTTGTCAGGGGCCCTTAACTATGGCTACACCTTC,CASSLSGALNYGYTF